A selection of T cell receptor beta chains follows, all from one sample in a study of T-cell reconstitution after alpha-beta-depleted transplantation in children. TCRdb ran MiXCR on the PCR reads and lists one entry per CDR3 protein. Here the sample spans about 420,000 distinct CDR3 sequences, approximately 11% being singletons. This specimen consisted of PBMCs from the stem cell graft donor, obtained from the stem cell graft. Receptors originate from a human donor who donated a stem cell graft to a child with acute myeloid leukemia. Each CDR3 is given with its conserved first and last residue. A D gene is named only where the DNA matches it firmly. Rows may omit the clone size; those that give it use once, few, many or a size class.

d_call	v_call	j_call	clone_size	cdr3_aa	cdr3_nt
NA	TRBV25-1	TRBJ1-1	NA	CASATPGRGEAFF	TGTGCCAGTGCTACCCCCGGCAGGGGTGAAGCTTTCTTT
TRBD2	TRBV5-1	TRBJ2-3	many	CASSSSGASTDTQYF	TGCGCCAGCAGCTCTAGCGGGGCGAGCACAGATACGCAGTATTTT
NA	TRBV5-1	TRBJ2-3	NA	CASNLSGRGADTQYF	TGCGCCAGCAACCTGTCGGGGCGGGGAGCAGATACGCAGTATTTT
TRBD2	TRBV7-2	TRBJ2-5	NA	CASSLSGGSLEETQYF	TGTGCCAGCAGCTTATCCGGCGGGAGTTTGGAAGAGACCCAGTACTTC
TRBD2	TRBV11-2	TRBJ2-3	NA	CASSLGSGGTPYHTDTQYF	TGTGCCAGCAGCTTAGGTTCCGGGGGGACTCCCTATCACACAGATACGCAGTATTTT
TRBD2	TRBV6-6	TRBJ2-1	NA	CASSHGGVEQFF	TGTGCCAGCAGCCACGGGGGGGTTGAGCAGTTCTTC
NA	TRBV3-1	TRBJ1-1	NA	CASSQDQGGDEAFF	TGTGCCAGCAGCCAAGATCAAGGGGGAGATGAAGCTTTCTTT
NA	TRBV29-1	TRBJ1-1	few	CSVETGSTEAFF	TGCAGCGTTGAAACAGGGAGCACTGAAGCTTTCTTT
NA	TRBV19	TRBJ1-6	NA	CASSIYNSPLHF	TGTGCCAGTAGTATCTACAATTCACCCCTCCACTTT
NA	TRBV7-2	TRBJ2-3	many	CASSLVGADTQYF	TGTGCCAGCAGTTTAGTGGGGGCGGATACGCAGTATTTT